The T cell receptor beta chain under discussion was sequenced for a study of blood T cells in healthy people across ages. General study findings and limits: Diversity estimated from one million T cells was considered an underestimate. As age increased, TCR beta diversity per million T cells fell in a roughly linear fashion.

Peripheral blood samples of around 9.5 milliliters were drawn from each donor. About this clonotype itself: Its antigen is not identified.

PCR was performed a second time for roughly 7 to 11 cycles using a sample-barcoded 5' primer and a J-beta primer mix. TCRdb ran MiXCR on the 5' RACE reads and lists one entry per CDR3 protein. The table includes roughly 680,000 distinct CDR3 sequences, about 21% detected once. Unmatched junction bases numbered 3, after V lost 0 bases and J lost 4 bases. Per germline, CDR1 SGHRS and CDR2 YFSETQ. The CDR3 is made up of 16 amino acids. The receptor was isolated from a man in his sixties or seventies in good health. Sequenced: blood. The gene calls are TRBV5-1 and TRBJ2-3, with TRBD2 matching 12 bases. The CDR3 DNA sequence: TGCGCCAGCAGCTTGGCGACTAGCGGGAGCTCAGATACGCAGTATTTT. This codes for CASSLATSGSSDTQYF.